This section outlines one T cell receptor (beta chain) sequence together with its context. Its specificity is not known. The data derive from a study of response to subunit inactivated influenza vaccine. Study-wide results and caveats: The authors suggested that few new T cells are recruited per seasonal influenza vaccination.

The CDR3 runs to 11 residues. Deletions cut 2 bases from V and 12 bases from J, with 11 bases between. Germline V gives CDR1 WSHSY, CDR2 SAAADI. TCRdb fed the RT-PCR reads into MiXCR, producing one record per CDR3 protein. The sample has approximately 730,000 distinct CDR3 sequences; over 11% are singletons. Sequenced here: PBMCs from blood, sampled 14 days before vaccination. The receptor comes from a man over 45 who received an inactivated influenza vaccine. The chain combines TRBV10-2 with TRBJ2-7; D uncertain. The CDR3 DNA reads TGCGCCAGCAGTGAGGGTGCCGTGGGGTACTTC. Encoded protein: CASSEGAVGYF.